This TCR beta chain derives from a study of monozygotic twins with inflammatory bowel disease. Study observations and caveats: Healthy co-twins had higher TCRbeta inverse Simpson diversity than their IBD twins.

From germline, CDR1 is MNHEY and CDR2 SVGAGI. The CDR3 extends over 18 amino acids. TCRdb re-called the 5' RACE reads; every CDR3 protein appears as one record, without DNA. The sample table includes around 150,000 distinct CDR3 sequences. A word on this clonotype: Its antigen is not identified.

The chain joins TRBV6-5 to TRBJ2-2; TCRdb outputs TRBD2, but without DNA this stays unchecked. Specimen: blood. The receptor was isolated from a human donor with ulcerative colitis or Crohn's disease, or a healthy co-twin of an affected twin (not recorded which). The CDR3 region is CASSPLGLAGGGTGELFF.